Following are 16 T cell receptor beta chains from one sample sequenced in a study of blood T cell repertoires in COVID-19. Sequencing was performed with immunoSEQ multiplex PCR; in TCRdb, only in-frame clones are kept and a portion is missing. The table lists more than 350,000 clones, about 86% of them singletons. The sample taken for sequencing was PBMCs or T cells enriched from blood (not recorded which). Source of these receptors: a woman aged 45-65 years who had recovered from COVID-19.

This rearrangement joins TRBV9 to TRBJ2-5; 9 bases are shared with TRBD2. The CDR3 covers 16 residues. Germline lookup yields CDR1 SGDLS and CDR2 YYNGEE. Losses at the gene ends were 0 bases for V and 3 bases for J; bases not matched to a gene: 6. The CDR3 region is CASSVGSSGAKETQYF. For the CDR3, the DNA is TGTGCCAGCAGCGTAGGATCTAGCGGGGCGAAAGAGACCCAGTACTTC.

The sample holds one count of this clone. The rearrangement links TRBV5-5 to TRBJ2-7, with D maybe TRBD1 (6 bases). Germline V CDR1 and CDR2: SGHKS, YYEKEE (reference sequence). V lost 2 bases to trimming and J lost 3 bases, with 6 bases between them. This CDR3 comprises 12 residues. CDR3 in amino acids: CASSLQGYEQYF. The CDR3 DNA follows: TGTGCCAGCAGCTTACAGGGCTACGAGCAGTACTTC.

The V and J genes are TRBV10-2 and TRBJ1-6; 7 nucleotides agree with TRBD1. The CDR3 loop spans 18 amino acids. J gave up 13 bases and V 0 bases, and 18 bases lay outside the gene matches. Germline loops: CDR1 WSHSY, CDR2 SAAADI. The CDR3 spells CASSESITTPARGSPLHF. As DNA, the CDR3 is TGCGCCAGCAGTGAGTCAATTACTACACCGGCCAGGGGGTCGCCCCTCCACTTT.

This clone showed up just a few times. The chain links TRBV19 to TRBJ2-2, with 8 bases identical to TRBD2. The germline gives CDR1 LNHDA, CDR2 SQIVND (reference sequence). Trimming at V came to 4 bases and at J to 4 bases, leaving 11 bases not matched to a gene. The CDR3 length is 17 residues. For the CDR3, the DNA is TGTGCCAGTAGTACCTCCCCCGGGAGGGAGGGCACCGGGGAGCTGTTTTTT. Its translation: CASSTSPGREGTGELFF.

The rearrangement joins TRBV12-3 or TRBV12-4 to TRBJ1-2, with 7 bases that match TRBD1. V trimming: 6 bases; J trimming: 4 bases; junction bases outside the gene matches: 5. The CDR3 spans 13 residues. CDR3 coding DNA: TGTGCCAGCAGCCCCCAGGGGGGCTATGGCTACACCTTC. The encoded protein is CASSPQGGYGYTF.

This chain uses TRBV27 with TRBJ1-5; possibly TRBD1 for D (6 bases). This CDR3 contains 14 residues. Germline V gives CDR1 MNHEY, CDR2 SMNVEV (reference sequence). V was clipped by 8 bases and J by 0 bases, with 11 bases between them. This CDR3 reads CASGGQSSNQPQHF. The CDR3 DNA reads TGTGCCAGCGGAGGACAGAGTAGCAATCAGCCCCAGCATTTT.

The J gene is TRBJ1-3, the V gene TRBV30; TRBD1 matches 8 bases. V shed 8 bases, J shed 4 bases, and the junction held 10 bases outside the gene matches. The CDR3 length is 14 residues. Germline V lookup: CDR1 GTSNPN, CDR2 SVGIG (reference sequence). CDR3 nucleotides: TGTGCCGGCCAGACAGGGGTTATCGGAAACACCATATATTTT. Protein sequence: CAGQTGVIGNTIYF.

The chain has TRBV6-5 and TRBJ1-2, with 7 bases fitting TRBD1. Losses at the gene ends were 5 bases for V and 7 bases for J; bases not matched to a gene: 10. The CDR3 is made up of 14 amino acids. Germline V gene lookup returns CDR1 MNHEY and CDR2 SVGAGI. The CDR3 nucleotides read TGTGCCAGCAGTACGCGGGACAGTGGGGCTGGCTACACCTTC. Its protein product is CASSTRDSGAGYTF.

The chain links TRBV3-1 (or the pseudogene TRBV3-2) to TRBJ2-1, with 14 bases identical to TRBD2. This CDR3 has 18 residues. Germline lookup yields CDR1 LGHDT and CDR2 YNNKEL (reference sequence). V shed 5 bases and J 1 base; nucleotides not matched to a gene: 7. CDR3 sequence reads: CASSFGLAGGRSYNEQFF. In DNA form, the CDR3 reads TGTGCCAGCAGCTTCGGACTAGCGGGGGGAAGGTCCTACAATGAGCAGTTCTTC.

The gene calls are TRBV30 and TRBJ2-6; TRBD2 might be the D (5 bases). From germline, CDR1 is GTSNPN and CDR2 SVGIG (reference sequence). CDR3 size: 17 residues. Trimming removed 0 bases from V and 0 bases from J, with 12 bases in between. The CDR3 DNA follows: TGTGCCTGGAGTGTATCGGGAAACCCCTCTGGGGCCAACGTCCTGACTTTC. It specifies CAWSVSGNPSGANVLTF.

CDR3 region: CASNERGQGRIEAFF. The CDR3 bases are TGTGCCAGTAATGAAAGGGGACAGGGGAGGATTGAAGCTTTCTTT. V usage is TRBV19 and J usage is TRBJ1-1; 10 nucleotides align to TRBD1. This CDR3 is built from 15 residues. CDR1 LNHDA and CDR2 SQIVND come from the germline V gene (reference sequence). The V segment lost 7 bases and the J segment 7 bases; nucleotides outside the gene matches: 12.

This chain connects TRBV25-1 to TRBJ2-3; tentatively, D is TRBD1 (6 bases). This CDR3 has 15 amino acids. V lost 2 bases to trimming and J lost 2 bases, with 11 bases between them. Germline CDR1 and CDR2: MGHDK and SYGVNS. CDR3 sequence reads: CASSEGTGTTDTQYF. The CDR3 DNA sequence: TGTGCCAGCAGTGAAGGTACAGGGACCACAGATACGCAGTATTTT.

The chain joins TRBV2 to TRBJ1-1, with no clear D. V was trimmed by 2 bases and J by 1 base, leaving 2 bases between them. CDR3 length: 12 residues. Germline CDR1 and CDR2: SNHLY and FYNNEI. DNA for the CDR3: TGTGCCAGCAGTGAACAGAACACTGAAGCTTTCTTT. Its protein is CASSEQNTEAFF.

In this sample, this clone turned up many times. The gene calls are TRBV6-5 and TRBJ2-3; 8 positions match TRBD2. J gave up 6 bases and V 6 bases, and 8 bases lay outside the gene matches. Germline CDR1 reads MNHEY; CDR2 reads SVGAGI. This CDR3 has 14 residues. The CDR3 region has the DNA TGTGCCAGCAGAGCCACGGGGGGGCCGGATACGCAGTATTTT. Its translation: CASRATGGPDTQYF.

The rearrangement links TRBV7-2 to TRBJ2-1; TRBD2 agrees at 10 bases. The ends lost 5 bases at V and 9 bases at J; junction bases unmatched: 10. Germline assignment: CDR1 SGHTA and CDR2 FQGNSA. This CDR3 region has 15 residues. The CDR3 DNA reads TGTGCCAGCAGCGAGCACCTAGCGGGGGCTGTTGAGCAGTTCTTC. It yields the protein CASSEHLAGAVEQFF.

The V call is TRBV5-1, the J call TRBJ1-6; D is unresolved. CDR3 length: 16 amino acids. Germline CDR1 and CDR2: SGHRS and YFSETQ. With 1 base removed from V and 7 bases from J, the gap between germline ends came to 15 bases. The CDR3 DNA reads as TGCGCCAGCAGCTTGAAGGATACAAGGAGAAATTCACCCCTCCACTTT. Translated: CASSLKDTRRNSPLHF.